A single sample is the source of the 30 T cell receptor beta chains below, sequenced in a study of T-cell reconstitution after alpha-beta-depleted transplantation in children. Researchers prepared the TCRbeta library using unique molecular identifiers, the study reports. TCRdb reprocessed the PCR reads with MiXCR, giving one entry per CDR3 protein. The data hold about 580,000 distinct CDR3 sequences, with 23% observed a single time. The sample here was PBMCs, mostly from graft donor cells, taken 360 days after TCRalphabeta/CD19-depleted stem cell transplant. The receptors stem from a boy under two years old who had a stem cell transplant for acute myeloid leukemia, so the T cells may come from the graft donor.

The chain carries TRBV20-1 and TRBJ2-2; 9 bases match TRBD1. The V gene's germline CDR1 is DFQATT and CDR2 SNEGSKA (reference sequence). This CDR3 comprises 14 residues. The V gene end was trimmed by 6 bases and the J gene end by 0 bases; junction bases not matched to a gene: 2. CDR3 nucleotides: TGCAGTGCGGGGACAGGGACGAACACCGGGGAGCTGTTTTTT. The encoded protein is CSAGTGTNTGELFF.

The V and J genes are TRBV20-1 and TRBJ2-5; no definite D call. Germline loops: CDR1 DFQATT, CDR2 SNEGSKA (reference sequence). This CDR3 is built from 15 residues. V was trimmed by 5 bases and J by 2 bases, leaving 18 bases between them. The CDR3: CSASPRRGPQETQYF. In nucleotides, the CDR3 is TGCAGTGCTTCCCCCCGGCGTGGGCCACAAGAGACCCAGTACTTC.

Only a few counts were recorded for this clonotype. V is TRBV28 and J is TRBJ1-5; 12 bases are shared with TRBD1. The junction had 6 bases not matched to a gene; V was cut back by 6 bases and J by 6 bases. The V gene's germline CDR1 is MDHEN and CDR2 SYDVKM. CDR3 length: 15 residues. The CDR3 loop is CASRRDRGQVQPQHF. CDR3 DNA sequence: TGTGCCAGCAGGAGGGACAGGGGGCAGGTTCAGCCCCAGCATTTT. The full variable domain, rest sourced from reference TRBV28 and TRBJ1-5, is DVKVTQSSRYLVKRTGEKVFLECVQDMDHENMFWYRQDPGLGLRLIYFSYDVKMKEKGDIPEGYSVSREKKERFSLILESASTNQTSMYLCASRRDRGQVQPQHFGDGTRLSIL.

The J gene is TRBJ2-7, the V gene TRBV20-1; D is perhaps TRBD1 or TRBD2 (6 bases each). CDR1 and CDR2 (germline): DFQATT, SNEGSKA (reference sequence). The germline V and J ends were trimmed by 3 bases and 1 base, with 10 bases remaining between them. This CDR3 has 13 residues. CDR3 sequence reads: CSASGGHSYEQYF. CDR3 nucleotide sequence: TGCAGTGCTAGCGGGGGCCATTCCTACGAGCAGTACTTC.

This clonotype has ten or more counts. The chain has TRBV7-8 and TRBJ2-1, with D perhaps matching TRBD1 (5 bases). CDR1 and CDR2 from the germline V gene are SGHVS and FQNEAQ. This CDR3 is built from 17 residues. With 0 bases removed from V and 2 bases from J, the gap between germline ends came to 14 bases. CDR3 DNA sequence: TGTGCCAGCAGCTTAGCTACAACCTGGGGCCCCTACAATGAGCAGTTCTTC. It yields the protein CASSLATTWGPYNEQFF. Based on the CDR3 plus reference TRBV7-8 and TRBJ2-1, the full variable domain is GAGVSQSPRYKVAKRGQDVALRCDPISGHVSLFWYQQALGQGPEFLTYFQNEAQLDKSGLPSDRFFAERPEGSVSTLKIQRTQQEDSAVYLCASSLATTWGPYNEQFFGPGTRLTVL.

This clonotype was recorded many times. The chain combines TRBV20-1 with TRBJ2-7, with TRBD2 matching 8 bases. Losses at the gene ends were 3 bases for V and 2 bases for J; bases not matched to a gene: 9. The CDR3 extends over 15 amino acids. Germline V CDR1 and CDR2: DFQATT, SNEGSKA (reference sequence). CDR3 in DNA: TGCAGTGCTAGTAGGGCTGACGGGGGGGCCTACGAGCAGTACTTC. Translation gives CSASRADGGAYEQYF.

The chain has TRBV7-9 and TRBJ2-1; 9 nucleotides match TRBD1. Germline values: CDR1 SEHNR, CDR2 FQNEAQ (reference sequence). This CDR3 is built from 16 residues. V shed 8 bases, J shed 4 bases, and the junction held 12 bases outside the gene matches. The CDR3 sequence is CASDSWGDRAYNEQFF. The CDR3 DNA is TGTGCCAGCGATAGCTGGGGGGACAGGGCATACAATGAGCAGTTCTTC.

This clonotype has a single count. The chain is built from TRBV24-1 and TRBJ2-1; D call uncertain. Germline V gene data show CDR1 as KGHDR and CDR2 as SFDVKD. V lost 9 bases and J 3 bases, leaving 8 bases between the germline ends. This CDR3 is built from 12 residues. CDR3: CATAGDYNEQFF. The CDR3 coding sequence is TGTGCCACCGCAGGAGACTACAATGAGCAGTTCTTC.

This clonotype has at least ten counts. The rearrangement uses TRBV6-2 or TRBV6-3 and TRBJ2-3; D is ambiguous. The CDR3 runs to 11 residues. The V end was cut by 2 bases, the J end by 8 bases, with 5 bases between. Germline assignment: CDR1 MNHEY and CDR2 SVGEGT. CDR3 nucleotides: TGTGCCAGCAGTTACAAGGCTACGCAGTATTTT. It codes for CASSYKATQYF.

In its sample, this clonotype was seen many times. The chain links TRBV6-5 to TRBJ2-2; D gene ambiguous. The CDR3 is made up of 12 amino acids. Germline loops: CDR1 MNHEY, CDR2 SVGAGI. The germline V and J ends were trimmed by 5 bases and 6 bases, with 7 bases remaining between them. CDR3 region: CASSDEAGELFF. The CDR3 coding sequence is TGTGCCAGCAGTGACGAAGCCGGGGAGCTGTTTTTT.

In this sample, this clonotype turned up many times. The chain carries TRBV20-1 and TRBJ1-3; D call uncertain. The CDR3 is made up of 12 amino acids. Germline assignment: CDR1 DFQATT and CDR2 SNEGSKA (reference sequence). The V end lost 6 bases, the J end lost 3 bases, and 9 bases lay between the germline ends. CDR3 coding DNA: TGCAGTGCATCAGGAAATGGAAACACCATATATTTT. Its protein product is CSASGNGNTIYF.

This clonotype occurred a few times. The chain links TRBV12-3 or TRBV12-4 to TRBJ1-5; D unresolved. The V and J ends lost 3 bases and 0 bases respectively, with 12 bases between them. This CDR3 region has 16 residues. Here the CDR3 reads CASSFSPDYSNQPQHF. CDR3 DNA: TGTGCCAGCAGTTTCAGCCCAGACTATAGCAATCAGCCCCAGCATTTT.

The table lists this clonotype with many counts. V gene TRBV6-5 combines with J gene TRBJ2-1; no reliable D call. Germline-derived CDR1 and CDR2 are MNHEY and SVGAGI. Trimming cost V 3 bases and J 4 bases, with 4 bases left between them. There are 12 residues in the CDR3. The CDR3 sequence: CASSYDYNEQFF. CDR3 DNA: TGTGCCAGCAGTTATGATTACAATGAGCAGTTCTTC.

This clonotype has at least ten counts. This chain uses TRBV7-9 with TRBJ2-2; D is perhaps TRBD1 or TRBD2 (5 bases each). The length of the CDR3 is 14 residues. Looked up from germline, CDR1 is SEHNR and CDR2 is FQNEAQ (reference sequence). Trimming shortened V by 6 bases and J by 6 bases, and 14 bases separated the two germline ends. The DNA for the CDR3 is TGTGCCAGCAGTCCGGACCGGGGACCCGGGGAGCTGTTTTTT. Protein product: CASSPDRGPGELFF.

This chain's CDR3 is CASSLDGAWTYEQYF. The CDR3 nucleotides are TGTGCCAGCAGCTTAGACGGGGCGTGGACTTACGAGCAGTACTTC. The V and J genes are TRBV7-2 and TRBJ2-7; either TRBD1 or TRBD2 may supply D (5 bases each). Germline lookup yields CDR1 SGHTA and CDR2 FQGNSA. Trimming pared 1 base from V and 4 bases from J, leaving 14 bases between. This CDR3 is built from 15 residues.

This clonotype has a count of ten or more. CDR3 loop: CSADGLVLTQYF. In DNA, the CDR3 is TGCAGTGCGGACGGACTAGTTCTGACCCAGTACTTC. The chain links TRBV20-1 to TRBJ2-5; 7 bases align to TRBD2. Per the germline V gene, CDR1 is DFQATT and CDR2 is SNEGSKA (reference sequence). The CDR3 is made up of 12 amino acids. The junction had 8 bases not matched to a gene; V was cut back by 6 bases and J by 7 bases.

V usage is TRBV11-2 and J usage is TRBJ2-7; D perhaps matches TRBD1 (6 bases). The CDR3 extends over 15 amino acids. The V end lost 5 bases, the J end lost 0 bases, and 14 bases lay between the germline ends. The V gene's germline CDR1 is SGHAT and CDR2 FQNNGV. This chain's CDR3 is CASSILRGRSYEQYF. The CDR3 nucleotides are TGTGCCAGCAGCATCCTCAGGGGCCGCTCCTACGAGCAGTACTTC.

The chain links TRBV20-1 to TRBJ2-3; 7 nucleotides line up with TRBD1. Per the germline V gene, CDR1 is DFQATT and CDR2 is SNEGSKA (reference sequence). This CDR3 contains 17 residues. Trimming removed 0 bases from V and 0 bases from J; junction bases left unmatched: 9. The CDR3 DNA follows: TGCAGTGCTAGAGACCCCCACGACAGGGATAGCACAGATACGCAGTATTTT. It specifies CSARDPHDRDSTDTQYF.

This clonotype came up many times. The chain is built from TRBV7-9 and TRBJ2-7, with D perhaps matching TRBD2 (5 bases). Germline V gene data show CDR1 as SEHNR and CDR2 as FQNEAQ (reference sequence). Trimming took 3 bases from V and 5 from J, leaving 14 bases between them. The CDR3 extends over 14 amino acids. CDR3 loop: CASSFGLGEDEQYF. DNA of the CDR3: TGTGCCAGCAGCTTCGGGCTGGGAGAAGACGAGCAGTACTTC.

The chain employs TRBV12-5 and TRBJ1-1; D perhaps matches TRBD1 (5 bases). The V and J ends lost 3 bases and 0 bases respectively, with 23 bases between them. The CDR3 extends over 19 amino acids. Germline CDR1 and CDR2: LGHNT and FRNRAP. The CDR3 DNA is TGTGCTAGTGGTTTCACCCTCCAGGCAGGGTCGGCGATGAACACTGAAGCTTTCTTT. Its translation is CASGFTLQAGSAMNTEAFF. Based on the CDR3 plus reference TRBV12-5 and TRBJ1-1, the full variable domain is DARVTQTPRHKVTEMGQEVTMRCQPILGHNTVFWYRQTMMQGLELLAYFRNRAPLDDSGMPKDRFSAEMPDATLATLKIQPSEPRDSAVYFCASGFTLQAGSAMNTEAFFGQGTRLTVV.

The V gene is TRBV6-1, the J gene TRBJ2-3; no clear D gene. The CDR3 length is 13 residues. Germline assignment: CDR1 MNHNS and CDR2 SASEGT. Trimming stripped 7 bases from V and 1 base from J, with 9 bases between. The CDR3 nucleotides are TGTGCCAGCACATGGAAGGGCACAGATACGCAGTATTTT. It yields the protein CASTWKGTDTQYF.

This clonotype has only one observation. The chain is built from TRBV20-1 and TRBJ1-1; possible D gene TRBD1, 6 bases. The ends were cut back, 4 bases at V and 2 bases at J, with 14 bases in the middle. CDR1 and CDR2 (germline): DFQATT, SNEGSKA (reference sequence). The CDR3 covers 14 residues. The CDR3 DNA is TGCAGTGCTAAAACAGGGCCGTTTAACACTGAAGCTTTCTTT. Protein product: CSAKTGPFNTEAFF.

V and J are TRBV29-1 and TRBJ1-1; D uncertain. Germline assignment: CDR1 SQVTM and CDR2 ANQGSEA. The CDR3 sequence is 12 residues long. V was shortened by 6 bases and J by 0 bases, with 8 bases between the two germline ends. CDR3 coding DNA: TGCAGCGTGGCATTCTTGAACACTGAAGCTTTCTTT. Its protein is CSVAFLNTEAFF.

This CDR3 is CASSPSGRTNQPQHF. DNA of the CDR3: TGTGCCAGCAGCCCTTCAGGGAGAACGAATCAGCCCCAGCATTTT. The chain has TRBV6-1 and TRBJ1-5, with TRBD1 as a possible D gene (5 bases). This CDR3 region has 15 residues. Germline CDR1 MNHNS, CDR2 SASEGT. Trimming stripped 6 bases from V and 4 bases from J, with 16 bases between.

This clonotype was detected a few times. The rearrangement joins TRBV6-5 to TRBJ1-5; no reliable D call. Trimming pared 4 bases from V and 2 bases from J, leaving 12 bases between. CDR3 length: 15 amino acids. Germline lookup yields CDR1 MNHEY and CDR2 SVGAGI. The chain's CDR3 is CASSSKGWGNQPQHF. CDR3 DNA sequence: TGTGCCAGCAGTTCCAAGGGATGGGGCAATCAGCCCCAGCATTTT.

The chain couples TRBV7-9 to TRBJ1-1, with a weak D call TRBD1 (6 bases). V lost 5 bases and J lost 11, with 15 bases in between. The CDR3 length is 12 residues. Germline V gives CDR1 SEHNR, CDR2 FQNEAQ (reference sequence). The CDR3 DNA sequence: TGTGCCAGCAGCCCCAGGGGCGAGGTGGCTTTCTTT. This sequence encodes CASSPRGEVAFF. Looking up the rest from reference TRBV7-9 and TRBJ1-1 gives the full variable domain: DTGVSQNPRHKITKRGQNVTFRCDPISEHNRLYWYRQTLGQGPEFLTYFQNEAQLEKSRLLSDRFSAERPKGSFSTLEIQRTEQGDSAMYLCASSPRGEVAFFGQGTRLTVV.

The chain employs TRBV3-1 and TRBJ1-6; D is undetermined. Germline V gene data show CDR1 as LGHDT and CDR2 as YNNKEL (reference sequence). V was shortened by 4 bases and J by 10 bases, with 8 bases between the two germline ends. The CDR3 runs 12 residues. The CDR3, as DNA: TGTGCCAGCAGCCTGACTATGTCACCCCTCCACTTT. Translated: CASSLTMSPLHF.

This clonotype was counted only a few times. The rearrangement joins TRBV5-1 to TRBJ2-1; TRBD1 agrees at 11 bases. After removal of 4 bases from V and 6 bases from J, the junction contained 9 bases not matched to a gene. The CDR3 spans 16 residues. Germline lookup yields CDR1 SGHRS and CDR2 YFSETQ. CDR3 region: CASSIGTGGNINEQFF. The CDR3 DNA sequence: TGCGCCAGCAGCATTGGGACAGGGGGGAATATCAATGAGCAGTTCTTC.

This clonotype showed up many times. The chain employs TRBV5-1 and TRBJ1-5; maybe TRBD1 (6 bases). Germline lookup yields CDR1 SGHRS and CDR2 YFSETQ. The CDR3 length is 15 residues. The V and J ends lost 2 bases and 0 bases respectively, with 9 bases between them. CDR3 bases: TGCGCCAGCAGCTTCGGGGGCATTAGCAATCAGCCCCAGCATTTT. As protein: CASSFGGISNQPQHF.

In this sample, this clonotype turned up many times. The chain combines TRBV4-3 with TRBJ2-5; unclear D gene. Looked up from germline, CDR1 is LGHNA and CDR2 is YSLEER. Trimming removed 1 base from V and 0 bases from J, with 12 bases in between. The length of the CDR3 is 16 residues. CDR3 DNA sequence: TGCGCCAGCAGCCAAGCCTCCCACAGTTACCAAGAGACCCAGTACTTC. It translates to CASSQASHSYQETQYF.